The T cell receptor beta chain described here comes from a study of shared clonotypes between healthy human individuals. Assay: immunoSEQ multiplex PCR; the TCRdb copy retains only in-frame clones and omits some. This table holds about 2.4 million clones, approximately 90% found once. CDR1 is WNHNN and CDR2 is SYGVQD in the germline V gene (reference sequence). V was trimmed by 11 bases and J by 3 bases, leaving 17 bases between them. This CDR3 is 14 amino acids long. The TCR originated in a man aged 18 to 30 in good health. Source material: naive CD4+ T cells sorted from blood. The sample's subset: CD45RA+ positively selected. The chain couples TRBV10-1 to TRBJ2-1; D gene unclear. CDR3 DNA: TGCGCCGGGTCCGCAGGTGACTTCTACAATGAGCAGTTCTTC. It encodes CAGSAGDFYNEQFF.